This T cell receptor beta chain came from a study of spatial heterogeneity in lung cancer. Study overall: The study consistently detected more beta-chain than alpha-chain sequences. Every unique TCR and UMI combination, on average, appeared more than ten times in raw reads. Overall study results and limits: The appearance of ubiquitous expanded tumor TCRs in blood was greater at resection than follow-up.

A word on this clonotype: The target antigen is unknown.

The CDR3 totals 14 residues. V was shortened by 4 bases and J by 3 bases, with 15 bases between the two germline ends. Germline V CDR1 and CDR2: GTSNPN, SVGIG (reference sequence). Individual TCR cDNA molecules each bore their own unique molecular identifier. TCRdb used MiXCR to reprocess the 5' RACE reads, holding one entry per CDR3 protein. The data contain about 17,000 distinct CDR3 sequences, about 22% of them singletons. Described time point: sample taken at primary tumor resection. Tumor, nontumor lung or frozen PBMC supplied whole RNA that was sequenced unsorted. This chain uses TRBV30 with TRBJ1-1, with unresolved D. The sequenced sample was PBMCs, obtained at surgery. The receptor's source is a female donor with early-stage non-small cell lung cancer. The CDR3 loop is CAWTPDPRYTEAFF. CDR3 sequence (DNA): TGTGCCTGGACCCCGGACCCCCGGTACACTGAAGCTTTCTTT.